This note documents a single T cell receptor beta chain sequence. This specimen comes from a study of blood T cell repertoires in COVID-19. The overall study: T cells, B-cell-depleted T cells, or PBMCs provided the cDNA or gDNA that served as material.

Germline lookup yields CDR1 SGHRS and CDR2 YFSETQ. The junction had 6 bases not matched to a gene; V was cut back by 3 bases and J by 0 bases. There are 17 residues in the CDR3. In the authors' methods: Estimation of nucleated cell counts relied on the amplification of reference gene primers. The method was immunoSEQ multiplex PCR; TCRdb's version includes in-frame clones alone and lacks a portion of them. That table gives V, J and clone size, and the DNA gave D and trimming. The sample includes some 150,000 clones, roughly 85% of them seen just once. The sequenced sample consisted of peripheral blood. The genes are TRBV5-1 and TRBJ2-7; 13 bases match TRBD2. The receptor was isolated from a man aged 65 to 79 with acute or convalescent COVID-19. Here the CDR3 DNA reads TGCGCCAGCAGCTCTGGACTAGCGGGAGCCCTCTCCTACGAGCAGTACTTC. It specifies CASSSGLAGALSYEQYF.